The subject of this entry is one TCR beta chain. These data come from a study of cytomegalovirus exposure and HLA in healthy donors. V shed 5 bases and J shed 5 bases, with 10 bases lying between them. The CDR3 spans 13 residues. The germline V gene encodes CDR1 MNHNY and CDR2 SVGAGI (reference sequence). PCR used 60 Vbeta primers and 13 Jbeta primers. Assay used: immunoSEQ multiplex PCR; TCRdb lists only in-frame clones, some missing. The sample records about 82,000 clones, around 74% being singletons. This rearrangement joins TRBV6-6 to TRBJ2-1; no firm D call. Sequencing used PBMCs. This sequence was found in a woman aged 50 to 65 in good health and CMV-seropositive. The CDR3 spells CASSLDFDNEQFF. The DNA of the CDR3 is TGTGCCAGCAGTCTCGACTTCGACAATGAGCAGTTCTTC.